This TCR beta chain was identified in a study of T cells in Graves' hyperthyroidism and ophthalmopathy. This clonotype was picked up many times. No antigen is known for it. Study results and limitations: Among clonotypes expanded in thyroid above 0.001, most were also found in blood.

TCR beta CDR3 regions were amplified from RNA. An initial round of RT-PCR targeting the TCR CDR3 relied on the HTBI primer set. TCRdb reprocessed the multiplex PCR reads via MiXCR and lists one record per CDR3 protein. Among hundreds of thousands of distinct CDR3 sequences listed, approximately 14% were seen once. V gave up 5 bases and J gave up 5 bases, with 12 bases separating them. CDR3 length: 13 residues. From germline, CDR1 is LGHDT and CDR2 YNNKEL (reference sequence). This rearrangement joins TRBV3-1 to TRBJ2-5, with a weak D call TRBD1 (6 bases). The origin of this receptor is a woman under 30 with Graves' hyperthyroidism. The sample was blood. In DNA, the CDR3 is TGTGCCAGCAGCTACAGGGTCGGGGAGACCCAGTACTTC. Protein sequence: CASSYRVGETQYF.